These 25 T cell receptor beta chains came from one sample sequenced in a study of CD8 T cells in Susac syndrome. Roughly 0.45 to 1 ug RNA was reverse transcribed with random hexamers. TCRdb independently ran MiXCR on the immunoSEQ multiplex PCR reads; one entry per CDR3 protein. Of roughly 28,000 distinct CDR3 sequences in the sample, around 94% were seen once. The sequenced sample consisted of CD8+ T cells from PBMCs. These receptors were taken from a human donor in good health.

The chain joins TRBV7-9 to TRBJ2-3, with 9 bases aligning to TRBD1. This CDR3 has 16 amino acids. Trimming took 2 bases from V and 0 from J; bases not matched to a gene: 3. The germline gives CDR1 SEHNR, CDR2 FQNEAQ (reference sequence). CDR3 sequence: CASSLTGGGSTDTQYF. The DNA for the CDR3 is TGTGCCAGCAGCTTAACAGGGGGCGGAAGCACAGATACGCAGTATTTT. Variable domain in full (rest from reference TRBV7-9 and TRBJ2-3): DTGVSQNPRHKITKRGQNVTFRCDPISEHNRLYWYRQTLGQGPEFLTYFQNEAQLEKSRLLSDRFSAERPKGSFSTLEIQRTEQGDSAMYLCASSLTGGGSTDTQYFGPGTRLTVL.

This rearrangement joins TRBV27 to TRBJ1-1; D ambiguous. V lost 10 bases, J lost 2 bases, and 14 bases lay in between. The CDR3 runs 13 residues. Per the germline V gene, CDR1 is MNHEY and CDR2 is SMNVEV (reference sequence). This chain's CDR3 is CATQFSFNTEAFF. CDR3 nucleotide sequence: TGTGCCACCCAGTTTTCCTTCAACACTGAAGCTTTCTTT.

V usage is TRBV9 and J usage is TRBJ2-7, with D tentatively TRBD2 (5 bases). Trimming took off 0 bases at V and 7 bases at J, with 11 bases between the two ends. This CDR3 spans 13 amino acids. Germline V lookup: CDR1 SGDLS, CDR2 YYNGEE. The CDR3 spells CASSVVTSGEQYF. The CDR3 DNA sequence: TGTGCCAGCAGCGTAGTCACCTCGGGGGAGCAGTACTTC.

V and J are TRBV29-1 and TRBJ1-1; D unresolved. The V and J ends lost 4 bases and 6 bases respectively, with 21 bases between them. CDR3 length: 15 amino acids. The germline CDR1 and CDR2 sequences are SQVTM and ANQGSEA. CDR3 sequence (DNA): TGCAGCGTTGGACCAGGAGACGGACGATGGGCTGAAGCTTTCTTT. Translating it yields CSVGPGDGRWAEAFF.

The chain couples TRBV20-1 to TRBJ2-5; D perhaps matches TRBD2 (7 bases). This CDR3 is 14 amino acids long. Per germline, CDR1 DFQATT and CDR2 SNEGSKA (reference sequence). Trimming shortened V by 3 bases and J by 4 bases, and 15 bases separated the two germline ends. The CDR3 loop reads CSARDGGPRETQYF. CDR3 nucleotides: TGCAGTGCTAGGGACGGGGGGCCACGAGAGACCCAGTACTTC.

In the case of this clonotype: One junction end disagrees with the germline gene, perhaps due to a read error. The chain recombines TRBV7-2 with TRBJ1-2; D not certain. Germline CDR1 is SGHTA and CDR2 is FQGNSA. The CDR3 contains 16 residues. Written as DNA, the CDR3 is TGTGCCAGCAGCCTAGCGCTGGGAGGGCCCCGAGGTGGCTACACCTTC. Translating gives CASSLALGGPRGGYTF.

This chain connects TRBV5-4 to TRBJ2-1; 9 bases agree with TRBD2. J lost 4 bases, V lost 5 bases, and 7 bases had no gene match. Germline CDR1 is SGHNT and CDR2 is YYREEE (reference sequence). The CDR3 contains 15 residues. The CDR3 DNA follows: TGTGCCAGCAGTTTAGCGGGGGCCGCTTACAATGAGCAGTTCTTC. Its protein is CASSLAGAAYNEQFF. The complete variable domain, with remaining parts taken from reference TRBV5-4 and TRBJ2-1, reads ETGVTQSPTHLIKTRGQQVTLRCSSQSGHNTVSWYQQALGQGPQFIFQYYREEENGRGNFPPRFSGLQFPNYSSELNVNALELDDSALYLCASSLAGAAYNEQFFGPGTRLTVL.

The chain joins TRBV20-1 to TRBJ2-2; tentatively, D is TRBD1 (5 bases). Germline values: CDR1 DFQATT, CDR2 SNEGSKA (reference sequence). This CDR3 has 15 residues. Trimming took 2 bases from V and 5 from J, leaving 15 bases between them. The CDR3 region is CSARSPTVLTGELFF. The CDR3, as DNA: TGCAGTGCTAGAAGTCCGACAGTTTTAACCGGGGAGCTGTTTTTT.

This chain links TRBV7-2 with TRBJ2-1; D remains unclear. The CDR3 has 12 residues. Trimming stripped 3 bases from V and 6 bases from J, with 6 bases between. Germline assignment: CDR1 SGHTA and CDR2 FQGNSA. CDR3 region: CASSFQPNEQFF. The CDR3, as DNA: TGTGCCAGCAGCTTCCAGCCCAATGAGCAGTTCTTC.

This chain uses TRBV6-5 with TRBJ2-1; perhaps TRBD2 as D (5 bases). CDR3 size: 14 residues. V was clipped by 7 bases and J by 0 bases, with 10 bases between them. The germline V gene has CDR1 MNHEY and CDR2 SVGAGI. The CDR3 sequence: CASTSYSSYNEQFF. The CDR3 DNA follows: TGTGCCAGCACTAGCTACAGCTCCTACAATGAGCAGTTCTTC.

The chain recombines TRBV13 with TRBJ2-3, with TRBD2 identical over 13 bases. Germline CDR1 reads PRHDT; CDR2 reads FYEKMQ (reference sequence). J lost 3 bases, V lost 5 bases, and 14 bases had no gene match. The CDR3 extends over 19 amino acids. The CDR3 region has the DNA TGTGCCAGCAGCCCAAGACTAGCGGGGGGCCCGGGAGGGACAGATACGCAGTATTTT. It yields the protein CASSPRLAGGPGGTDTQYF.

The chain is built from TRBV13 and TRBJ2-1; D uncertain. CDR1 PRHDT and CDR2 FYEKMQ come from the germline V gene (reference sequence). The germline V and J ends were trimmed by 4 bases and 5 bases, with 3 bases remaining between them. This CDR3 contains 11 residues. CDR3 amino acids: CASSSDNEQFF. DNA for the CDR3: TGTGCCAGCAGCTCTGACAATGAGCAGTTCTTC. The whole variable domain, remainder taken from reference TRBV13 and TRBJ2-1, is AAGVIQSPRHLIKEKRETATLKCYPIPRHDTVYWYQQGPGQDPQFLISFYEKMQSDKGSIPDRFSAQQFSDYHSELNMSSLELGDSALYFCASSSDNEQFFGPGTRLTVL.

About this clonotype itself: A read error may produce the germline difference seen at one junction end. The gene calls are TRBV9 and TRBJ1-2; no definite D call. Germline values: CDR1 SGDLS, CDR2 YYNGEE. This CDR3 region has 17 residues. The CDR3 DNA is TGTGCCAGCAGCGTTGTGGGGATACCTTACGGTATCTATGACTACACCTTC. Its protein is CASSVVGIPYGIYDYTF.

The chain is built from TRBV11-2 and TRBJ2-7, with 7 bases lining up with TRBD2. V lost 0 bases, J lost 3 bases, and 17 bases stayed unmatched. The CDR3 loop spans 19 amino acids. The germline CDR1 and CDR2 sequences are SGHAT and FQNNGV. The CDR3 region is CASSLDPLERGPLSYEQYF. CDR3 coding DNA: TGTGCCAGCAGCTTAGATCCTTTGGAGCGGGGTCCTTTGAGCTACGAGCAGTACTTC.

The J gene is TRBJ2-5, the V gene TRBV27; 12 bases are shared with TRBD2. J was trimmed by 8 bases and V by 5 bases; bases with no gene match: 15. This CDR3 spans 17 amino acids. Germline V lookup: CDR1 MNHEY, CDR2 SMNVEV (reference sequence). Here the CDR3 DNA reads TGTGCCAGCAGTGAGACTAGCGGGGGTATCATCGAGAGAACCCAGTACTTC. Protein: CASSETSGGIIERTQYF.

The chain combines TRBV27 with TRBJ1-5; D is unresolved. The V end lost 5 bases, the J end lost 1 base, and 9 bases lay between the germline ends. This CDR3 region has 14 residues. Germline CDR1 reads MNHEY; CDR2 reads SMNVEV (reference sequence). The CDR3 coding sequence is TGTGCCAGCAGTGATGGCGGGAGCAATCAGCCCCAGCATTTT. Translating gives CASSDGGSNQPQHF.

CDR3 residues: CASSLSVEGQPQHF. The CDR3 DNA reads as TGCGCCAGCAGCTTGAGTGTAGAGGGTCAGCCCCAGCATTTT. This chain connects TRBV5-1 to TRBJ1-5; D is uncertain. Trimming left V 1 base short and J 6 bases short, with 11 bases between. The CDR3 extends over 14 amino acids. Germline CDR1 reads SGHRS; CDR2 reads YFSETQ.

Only a few counts were recorded for this clonotype. The chain recombines TRBV7-9 with TRBJ1-1; tentatively, D is TRBD1 (5 bases). Germline V CDR1 and CDR2: SEHNR, FQNEAQ (reference sequence). There are 15 residues in the CDR3. V lost 1 base to trimming and J lost 0 bases, with 9 bases between them. In DNA, the CDR3 is TGTGCCAGCAGCTTAGGGAGGGGACTGAACACTGAAGCTTTCTTT. This translates into CASSLGRGLNTEAFF.

The chain joins TRBV29-1 to TRBJ1-1; no clear D gene. V was pared by 6 bases and J by 0 bases, with 8 bases between. The CDR3 sequence is 12 residues long. Germline CDR1 SQVTM, CDR2 ANQGSEA. CDR3 amino acids: CSVGLLNTEAFF. For the CDR3, the DNA is TGCAGCGTAGGGCTACTGAACACTGAAGCTTTCTTT.

The chain recombines TRBV6-1 with TRBJ1-2; D unclear. The V and J ends lost 2 bases and 5 bases respectively, with 0 bases between them. This CDR3 region has 10 residues. Germline-derived CDR1 and CDR2 are MNHNS and SASEGT. The CDR3: CASSEYGYTF. The CDR3 DNA reads TGTGCCAGCAGTGAATATGGCTACACCTTC.

The V gene is TRBV5-1, the J gene TRBJ2-3, with D possibly called TRBD1 or TRBD2 (6 bases each). CDR3 size: 16 residues. Germline values: CDR1 SGHRS, CDR2 YFSETQ. Trimming stripped 1 base from V and 0 bases from J, with 12 bases between. The CDR3 DNA reads TGCGCCAGCAGCTTGTCCGGGGGCCATAGCACAGATACGCAGTATTTT. It is translated as CASSLSGGHSTDTQYF.

The chain employs TRBV7-9 and TRBJ2-1; 7 nucleotides agree with TRBD1. The germline CDR1 and CDR2 sequences are SEHNR and FQNEAQ (reference sequence). The CDR3 runs to 13 residues. Trimming took 6 bases from V and 10 from J; bases not matched to a gene: 9. DNA of the CDR3: TGTGCCAGCAGACCCGACAGGGTATACGAGCAGTTCTTC. This encodes CASRPDRVYEQFF.

V is TRBV6-5 and J is TRBJ2-2; 9 bases map to TRBD1. The V and J ends lost 4 bases and 5 bases, in that order; junction bases with no gene match: 8. The CDR3 loop spans 16 amino acids. Germline V CDR1 and CDR2: MNHEY, SVGAGI. The CDR3 spells CASSSSGTGKTGELFF. CDR3 coding DNA: TGTGCCAGCAGTTCCTCCGGGACAGGGAAAACCGGGGAGCTGTTTTTT.

The CDR3 protein is CSVVPQEAYEQYF. The CDR3, as DNA: TGCAGCGTTGTACCACAGGAGGCCTACGAGCAGTACTTC. The V call is TRBV29-1, the J call TRBJ2-7, with D perhaps TRBD1 or TRBD2 (5 bases each). The V gene lost 4 bases and the J gene lost 2 bases, with 12 bases spanning the gap. The V gene's germline CDR1 is SQVTM and CDR2 ANQGSEA. CDR3 length: 13 residues.

The CDR3 sequence: CASSPYLRTGGDHQPQHF. The CDR3, as DNA: TGTGCCAGCAGTCCATACCTCCGGACAGGGGGAGATCATCAGCCCCAGCATTTT. The rearrangement links TRBV2 to TRBJ1-5; 10 nucleotides agree with TRBD1. This CDR3 comprises 18 residues. V trimming: 5 bases; J trimming: 5 bases; junction bases outside the gene matches: 15. Germline values: CDR1 SNHLY, CDR2 FYNNEI.